This TCR beta chain was retrieved from a study of CD8 T cells in Susac syndrome. RNA was extracted with the RNeasy kit, and a quantity of roughly 0.5 to 1 ug was reverse transcribed using random hexamers. MiXCR, applied by TCRdb to the immunoSEQ multiplex PCR reads, yields one record per CDR3 protein. In the table there are 150,000 to 200,000 distinct CDR3 sequences, roughly 95% of which are singletons. This CDR3 is 14 amino acids long. Deletions cut 4 bases from V and 2 bases from J, with 13 bases between. CDR1 is SQVTM and CDR2 is ANQGSEA in the germline V gene. The multiple sclerosis controls were treatment-naive patients, and their relapsing-remitting disease was stable or active. Through negative isolation, CD4+ and CD8+ T cells were obtained, while TEMRA cells were enriched using FACS.

The sequencing input was CD4+ T cells from PBMCs. This TCR came from a human donor with multiple sclerosis. V is TRBV29-1 and J is TRBJ2-3, with TRBD2 as a possible D gene (5 bases). CDR3 coding DNA: TGCAGCGTTGGTCTGCGGAGGAACACAGATACGCAGTATTTT. This codes for CSVGLRRNTDTQYF.